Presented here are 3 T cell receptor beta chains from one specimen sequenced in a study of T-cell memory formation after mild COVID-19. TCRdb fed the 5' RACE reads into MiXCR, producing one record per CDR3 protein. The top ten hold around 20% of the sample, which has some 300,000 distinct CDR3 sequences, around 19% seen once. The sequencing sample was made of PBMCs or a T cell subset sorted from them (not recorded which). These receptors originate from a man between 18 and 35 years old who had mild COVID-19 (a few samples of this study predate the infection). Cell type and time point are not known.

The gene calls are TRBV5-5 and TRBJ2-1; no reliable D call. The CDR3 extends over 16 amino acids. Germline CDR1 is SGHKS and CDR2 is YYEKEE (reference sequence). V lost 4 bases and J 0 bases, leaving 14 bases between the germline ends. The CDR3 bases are TGTGCCAGCAGCCCACCCCCAGGTAGCTCCTACAATGAGCAGTTCTTC. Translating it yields CASSPPPGSSYNEQFF.

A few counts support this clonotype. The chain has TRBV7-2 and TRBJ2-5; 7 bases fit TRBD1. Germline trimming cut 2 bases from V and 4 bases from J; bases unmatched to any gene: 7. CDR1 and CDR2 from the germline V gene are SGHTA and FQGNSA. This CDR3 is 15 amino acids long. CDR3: CASSLSRPGGETQYF. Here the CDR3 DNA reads TGTGCCAGCAGCTTAAGTCGGCCAGGGGGAGAGACCCAGTACTTC. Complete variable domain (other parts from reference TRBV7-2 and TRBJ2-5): GAGVSQSPSNKVTEKGKDVELRCDPISGHTALYWYRQSLGQGLEFLIYFQGNSAPDKSGLPSDRFSAERTGGSVSTLTIQRTQQEDSAVYLCASSLSRPGGETQYFGPGTRLLVL.

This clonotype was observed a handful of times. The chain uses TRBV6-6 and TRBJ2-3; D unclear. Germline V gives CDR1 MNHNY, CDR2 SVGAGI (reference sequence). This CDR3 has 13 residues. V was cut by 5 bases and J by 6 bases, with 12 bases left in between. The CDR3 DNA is TGTGCCAGCAGTGACCGCATTGCGGATACGCAGTATTTT. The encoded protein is CASSDRIADTQYF.